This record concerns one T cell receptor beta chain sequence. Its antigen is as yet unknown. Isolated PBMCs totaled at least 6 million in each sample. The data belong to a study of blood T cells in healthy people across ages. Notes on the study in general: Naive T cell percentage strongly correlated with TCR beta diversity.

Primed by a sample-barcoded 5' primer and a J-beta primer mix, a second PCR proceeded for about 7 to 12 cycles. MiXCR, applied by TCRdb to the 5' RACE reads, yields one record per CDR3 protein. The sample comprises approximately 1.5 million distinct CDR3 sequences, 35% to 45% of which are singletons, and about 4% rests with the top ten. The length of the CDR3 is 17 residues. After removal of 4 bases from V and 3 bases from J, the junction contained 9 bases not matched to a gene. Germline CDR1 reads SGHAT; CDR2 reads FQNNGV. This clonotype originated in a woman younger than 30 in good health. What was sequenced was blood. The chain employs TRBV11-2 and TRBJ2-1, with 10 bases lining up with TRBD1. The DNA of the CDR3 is TGTGCCAGCAGCTCACGGCGCGACAGGGGGCACTACAATGAGCAGTTCTTC. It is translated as CASSSRRDRGHYNEQFF.